This entry features one TCR beta chain sequence. Its antigen remains unidentified. This entry belongs to a study of cytomegalovirus exposure and HLA in healthy donors. Study conclusions and caveats: The study recorded 160 or so TCR beta chains that were cytomegalovirus-associated.

This CDR3 has 16 residues. Germline V gene lookup returns CDR1 MDHEN and CDR2 SYDVKM. Losses at the gene ends were 1 base for V and 9 bases for J; bases not matched to a gene: 11. PCR used 60 Vbeta primers and 13 Jbeta primers. The data were produced by immunoSEQ multiplex PCR, yet TCRdb's version contains in-frame clones alone and is incomplete. This table has fewer than 150,000 clones, 60% to 80% appearing once. The chain recombines TRBV28 with TRBJ2-1; TRBD1 agrees at 8 bases. The receptor was isolated from a man aged 25 to 40 in good health and CMV-seronegative. Sequencing was performed on PBMCs. The CDR3 is CASSLSTGSGGGEQFF. DNA for the CDR3: TGTGCCAGCAGTTTATCAACGGGGTCAGGGGGCGGTGAGCAGTTCTTC.